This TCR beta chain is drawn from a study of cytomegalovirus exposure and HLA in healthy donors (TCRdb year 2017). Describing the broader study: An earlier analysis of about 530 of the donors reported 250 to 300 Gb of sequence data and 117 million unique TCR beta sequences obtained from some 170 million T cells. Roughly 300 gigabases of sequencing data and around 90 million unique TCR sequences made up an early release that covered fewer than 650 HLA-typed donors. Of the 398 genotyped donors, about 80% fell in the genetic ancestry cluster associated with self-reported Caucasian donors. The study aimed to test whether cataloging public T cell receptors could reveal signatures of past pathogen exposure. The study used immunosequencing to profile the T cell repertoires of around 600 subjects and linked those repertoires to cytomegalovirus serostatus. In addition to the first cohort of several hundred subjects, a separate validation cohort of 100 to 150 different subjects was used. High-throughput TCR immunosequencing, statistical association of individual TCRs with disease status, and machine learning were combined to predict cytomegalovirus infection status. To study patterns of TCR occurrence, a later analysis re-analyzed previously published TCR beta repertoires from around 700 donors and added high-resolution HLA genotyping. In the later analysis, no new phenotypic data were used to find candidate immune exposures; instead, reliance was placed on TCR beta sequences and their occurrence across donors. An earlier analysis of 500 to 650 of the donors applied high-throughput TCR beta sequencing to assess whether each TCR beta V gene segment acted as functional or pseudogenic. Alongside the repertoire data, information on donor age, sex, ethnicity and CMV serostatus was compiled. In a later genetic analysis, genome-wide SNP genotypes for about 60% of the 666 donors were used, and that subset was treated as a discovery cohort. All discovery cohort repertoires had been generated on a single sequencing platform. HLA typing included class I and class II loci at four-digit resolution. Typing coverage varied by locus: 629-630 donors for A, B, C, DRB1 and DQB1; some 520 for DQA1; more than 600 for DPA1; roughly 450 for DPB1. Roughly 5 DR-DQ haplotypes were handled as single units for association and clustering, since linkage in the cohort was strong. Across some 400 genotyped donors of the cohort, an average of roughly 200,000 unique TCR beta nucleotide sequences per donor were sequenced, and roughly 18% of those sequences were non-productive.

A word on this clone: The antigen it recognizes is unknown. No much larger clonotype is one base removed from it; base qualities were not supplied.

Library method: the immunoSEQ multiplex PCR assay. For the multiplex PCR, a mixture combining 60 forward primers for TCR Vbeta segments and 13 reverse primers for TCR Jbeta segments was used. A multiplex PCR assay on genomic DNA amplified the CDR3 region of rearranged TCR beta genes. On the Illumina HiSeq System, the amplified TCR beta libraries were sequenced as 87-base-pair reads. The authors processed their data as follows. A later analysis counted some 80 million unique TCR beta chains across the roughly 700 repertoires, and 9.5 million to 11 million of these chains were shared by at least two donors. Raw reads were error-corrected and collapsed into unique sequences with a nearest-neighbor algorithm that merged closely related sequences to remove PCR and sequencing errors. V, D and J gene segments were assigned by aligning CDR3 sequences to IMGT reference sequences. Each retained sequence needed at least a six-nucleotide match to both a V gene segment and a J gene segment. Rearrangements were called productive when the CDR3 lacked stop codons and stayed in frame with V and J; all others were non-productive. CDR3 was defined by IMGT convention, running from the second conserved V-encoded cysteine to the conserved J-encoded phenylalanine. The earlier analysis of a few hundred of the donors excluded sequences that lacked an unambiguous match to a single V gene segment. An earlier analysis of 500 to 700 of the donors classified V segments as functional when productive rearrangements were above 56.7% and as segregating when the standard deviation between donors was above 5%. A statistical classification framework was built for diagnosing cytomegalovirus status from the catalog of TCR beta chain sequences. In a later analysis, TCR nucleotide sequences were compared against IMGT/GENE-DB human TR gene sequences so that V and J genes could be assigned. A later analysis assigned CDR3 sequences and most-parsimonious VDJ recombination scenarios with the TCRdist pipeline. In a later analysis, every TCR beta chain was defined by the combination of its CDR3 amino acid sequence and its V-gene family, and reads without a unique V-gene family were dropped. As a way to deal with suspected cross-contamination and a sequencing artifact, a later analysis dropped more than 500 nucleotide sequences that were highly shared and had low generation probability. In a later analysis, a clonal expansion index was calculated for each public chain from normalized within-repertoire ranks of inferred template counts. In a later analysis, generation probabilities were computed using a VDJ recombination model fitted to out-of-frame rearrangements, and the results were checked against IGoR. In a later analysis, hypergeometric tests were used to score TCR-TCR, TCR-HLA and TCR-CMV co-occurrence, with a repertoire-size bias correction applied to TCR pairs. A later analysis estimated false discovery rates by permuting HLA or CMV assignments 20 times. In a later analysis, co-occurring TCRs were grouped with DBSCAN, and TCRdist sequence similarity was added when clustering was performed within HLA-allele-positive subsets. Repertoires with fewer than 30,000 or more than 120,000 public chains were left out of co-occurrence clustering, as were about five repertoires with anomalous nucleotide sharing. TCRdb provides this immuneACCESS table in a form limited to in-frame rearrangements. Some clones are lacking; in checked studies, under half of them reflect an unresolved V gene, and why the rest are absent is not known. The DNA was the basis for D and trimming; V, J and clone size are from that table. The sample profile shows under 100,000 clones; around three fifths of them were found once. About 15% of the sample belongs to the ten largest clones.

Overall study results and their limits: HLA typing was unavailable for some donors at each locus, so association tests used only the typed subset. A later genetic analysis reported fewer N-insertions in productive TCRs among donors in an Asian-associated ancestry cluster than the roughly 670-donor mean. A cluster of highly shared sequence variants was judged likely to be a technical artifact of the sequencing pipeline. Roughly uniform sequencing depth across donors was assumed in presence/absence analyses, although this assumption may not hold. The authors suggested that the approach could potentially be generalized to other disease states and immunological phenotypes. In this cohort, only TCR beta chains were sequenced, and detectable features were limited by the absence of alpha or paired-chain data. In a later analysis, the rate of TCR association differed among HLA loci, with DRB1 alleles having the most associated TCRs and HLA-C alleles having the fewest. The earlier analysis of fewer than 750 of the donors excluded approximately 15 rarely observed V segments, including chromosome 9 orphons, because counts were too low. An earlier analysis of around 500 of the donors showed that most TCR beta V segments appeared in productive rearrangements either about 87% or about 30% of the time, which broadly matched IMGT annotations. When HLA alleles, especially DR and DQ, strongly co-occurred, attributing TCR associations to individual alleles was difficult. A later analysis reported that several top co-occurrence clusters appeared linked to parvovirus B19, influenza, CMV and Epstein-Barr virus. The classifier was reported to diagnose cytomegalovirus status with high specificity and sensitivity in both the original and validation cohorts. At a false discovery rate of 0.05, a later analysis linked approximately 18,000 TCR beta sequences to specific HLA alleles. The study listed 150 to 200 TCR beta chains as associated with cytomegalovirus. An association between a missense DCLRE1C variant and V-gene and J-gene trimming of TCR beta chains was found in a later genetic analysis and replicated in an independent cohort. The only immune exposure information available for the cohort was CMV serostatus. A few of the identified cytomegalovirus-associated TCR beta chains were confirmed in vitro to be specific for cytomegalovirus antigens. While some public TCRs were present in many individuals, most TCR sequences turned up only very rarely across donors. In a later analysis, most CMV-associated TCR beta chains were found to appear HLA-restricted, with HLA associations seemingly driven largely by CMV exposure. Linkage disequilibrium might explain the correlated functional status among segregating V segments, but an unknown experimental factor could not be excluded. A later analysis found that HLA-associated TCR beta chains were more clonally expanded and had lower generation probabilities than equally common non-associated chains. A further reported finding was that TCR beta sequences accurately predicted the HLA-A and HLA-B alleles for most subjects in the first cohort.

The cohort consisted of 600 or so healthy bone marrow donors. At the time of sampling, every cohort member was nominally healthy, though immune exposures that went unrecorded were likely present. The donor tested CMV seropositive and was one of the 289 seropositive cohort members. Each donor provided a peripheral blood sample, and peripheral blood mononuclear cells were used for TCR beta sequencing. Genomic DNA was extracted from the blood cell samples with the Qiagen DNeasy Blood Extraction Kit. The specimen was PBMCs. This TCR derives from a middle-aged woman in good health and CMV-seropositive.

At the DNA level, the sequence is TGTGCCAGCAGTAAGATTGGACTAGCGGACCCTAAAAACATTCAGTACTTC. This encodes CASSKIGLADPKNIQYF. The rearrangement combines TRBV28 with TRBJ2-4; 10 bases in the middle match TRBD2. The germline V gene specifies MDHEN as CDR1 and SYDVKM as CDR2. The CDR3 runs 17 residues from the cysteine to the phenylalanine. Only the CDR3 DNA is retained, 51 bases long and in frame from the first base. Compared with germline, V lacks 5 bases and J lacks 4 bases; bases without a gene match: 11.